Following are 22 T cell receptor beta chains from one sample sequenced in a study of Ad26.COV2.S vaccination and SARS-CoV-2 variants. Only in-frame clones appear in the TCRdb table, and some are missing; sequencing was by immunoSEQ multiplex PCR. The repertoire holds a few hundred thousand clones, with around 86% as singletons. Treatment in this sample: about 20 received Ad26.COV2.S at low or high dose, single or two shots; about 5 received placebo; per-sample allocation not given. All samples were drawn on day 63, counting from the first vaccine or placebo injection. This sample comprised peripheral blood, obtained in a trial of Ad26.COV2.S vaccine versus placebo. The receptors stem from a person between 18 and 65 years old who received the Ad26.COV2.S COVID-19 vaccine or a placebo.

The chain joins TRBV3-1 (or the pseudogene TRBV3-2) to TRBJ1-2; no reliable D call. The germline gives CDR1 LGHDT, CDR2 YNNKEL (reference sequence). The V and J ends lost 5 bases and 4 bases respectively, with 11 bases between them. This CDR3 region has 13 residues. CDR3 DNA sequence: TGTGCCAGCAGCGACCAGAAGTTCTATGGCTACACCTTC. This sequence encodes CASSDQKFYGYTF.

The gene calls are TRBV4-1 and TRBJ2-1; 10 nucleotides line up with TRBD2. The CDR3 totals 15 residues. Germline CDR1 reads MGHRA; CDR2 reads YSYEKL. V was clipped by 3 bases and J by 6 bases; unmatched bases: 5. This CDR3 reads CASSHRTSGVNEQFF. CDR3 coding DNA: TGCGCCAGCAGCCATCGGACTAGCGGAGTCAATGAGCAGTTCTTC.

The CDR3 here is CASGLRPSYYEQYF. The CDR3 region has the DNA TGTGCTAGTGGTTTGCGGCCATCCTACTACGAGCAGTACTTC. This rearrangement joins TRBV12-5 to TRBJ2-7; D is uncertain. Germline CDR1 reads LGHNT; CDR2 reads FRNRAP. The ends were cut back, 2 bases at V and 3 bases at J, with 11 bases in the middle. CDR3 length: 14 residues.

The chain carries TRBV7-2 and TRBJ2-2; TRBD2 is a possible D gene (7 bases). Germline V gene data show CDR1 as SGHTA and CDR2 as FQGNSA. V was trimmed by 1 base and J by 3 bases, leaving 9 bases between them. The CDR3 totals 15 residues. CDR3 in amino acids: CASSLGGGYTGELFF. The CDR3 bases are TGTGCCAGCAGCTTAGGCGGGGGCTACACCGGGGAGCTGTTTTTT.

J is TRBJ1-2 and V is TRBV7-9; no firm D call. Looked up from germline, CDR1 is SEHNR and CDR2 is FQNEAQ (reference sequence). This CDR3 is built from 15 residues. Trimming pared 1 base from V and 7 bases from J, leaving 16 bases between. The CDR3 region is CASSLDSAEEFGYTF. The CDR3 coding sequence is TGTGCCAGCAGCTTAGACTCAGCCGAGGAGTTTGGCTACACCTTC.

The chain joins TRBV4-2 to TRBJ2-7; 14 bases match TRBD2. Germline values: CDR1 LGHNA, CDR2 YNFKEQ. V shed 1 base and J 2 bases; nucleotides not matched to a gene: 1. This CDR3 spans 16 amino acids. The CDR3 DNA sequence: TGTGCCAGCAGCCAAGGGACTAGCGGGGGGACCTACGAGCAGTACTTC. It codes for CASSQGTSGGTYEQYF.

J is TRBJ1-6 and V is TRBV5-6; possible D gene TRBD1, 5 bases. CDR1 is SGHDT and CDR2 is YYEEEE in the germline V gene. The CDR3 is made up of 16 amino acids. Trimming shortened V by 2 bases and J by 6 bases, and 15 bases separated the two germline ends. This CDR3 is CASSFRPGGVNSPLHF. As DNA, the CDR3 is TGTGCCAGCAGCTTTCGTCCGGGAGGGGTTAATTCACCCCTCCACTTT.

The V gene is TRBV7-8, the J gene TRBJ1-2; D unresolved. The germline V gene has CDR1 SGHVS and CDR2 FQNEAQ. The CDR3 sequence is 13 residues long. V lost 3 bases, J lost 4 bases, and 9 bases lay in between. The CDR3 DNA follows: TGTGCCAGCAGCTTTAAAGTGGGCTATGGCTACACCTTC. Translation: CASSFKVGYGYTF. Full variable domain (missing parts from reference TRBV7-8 and TRBJ1-2): GAGVSQSPRYKVAKRGQDVALRCDPISGHVSLFWYQQALGQGPEFLTYFQNEAQLDKSGLPSDRFFAERPEGSVSTLKIQRTQQEDSAVYLCASSFKVGYGYTFGSGTRLTVV.

The chain uses TRBV9 and TRBJ2-3; 9 bases agree with TRBD2. The CDR3 sequence is 16 residues long. In germline, CDR1 is SGDLS, CDR2 YYNGEE. With V trimmed by 4 bases and J by 6 bases, 12 bases remained unmatched. In nucleotides, the CDR3 is TGTGCCAGCAGCCCTTTGAGCGGGGGGCCCCAGGATACGCAGTATTTT. This codes for CASSPLSGGPQDTQYF.

The V and J genes are TRBV24-1 and TRBJ2-1; TRBD2 matches 10 bases. The germline V gene encodes CDR1 KGHDR and CDR2 SFDVKD. This CDR3 has 15 amino acids. J was trimmed by 3 bases and V by 7 bases; bases with no gene match: 5. In nucleotides, the CDR3 is TGTGCCACCAGCACCGGGACTAGCGACTACAATGAGCAGTTCTTC. Amino acid sequence: CATSTGTSDYNEQFF.

This sequence joins TRBV2 and TRBJ2-2; either TRBD1 or TRBD2 may supply D (5 bases each). Germline loops: CDR1 SNHLY, CDR2 FYNNEI. This CDR3 contains 13 residues. V lost 1 base and J 8 bases, leaving 8 bases between the germline ends. This CDR3 reads CASSEGWGGELFF. CDR3 in DNA: TGTGCCAGCAGTGAAGGCTGGGGGGGGGAGCTGTTTTTT.

V gene TRBV19 combines with J gene TRBJ2-7; TRBD2 agrees at 7 bases. Trimming cost V 1 base and J 3 bases; bases outside gene matches: 3. The CDR3 spans 14 residues. Looked up from germline, CDR1 is LNHDA and CDR2 is SQIVND (reference sequence). The CDR3 DNA is TGTGCCAGTAGTATAGGCCCGGGGGGCTACGAGCAGTACTTC. Residues: CASSIGPGGYEQYF.

The V gene is TRBV6-5, the J gene TRBJ2-1; D possibly corresponds to TRBD2 (7 bases). The V end was cut by 0 bases, the J end by 6 bases, with 12 bases between. CDR1 is MNHEY, CDR2 SVGAGI, per germline. The CDR3 covers 15 residues. The CDR3 DNA follows: TGTGCCAGCAGTTACTCTAGGGGGGGGATCAATGAGCAGTTCTTC. This gives the protein CASSYSRGGINEQFF.

The chain employs TRBV11-2 and TRBJ1-4; D might be TRBD1 (5 bases). The CDR3 totals 17 residues. V was cut by 4 bases and J by 0 bases, with 15 bases left in between. Germline values: CDR1 SGHAT, CDR2 FQNNGV. CDR3 residues: CASSSRTGSATNEKLFF. CDR3 DNA sequence: TGTGCCAGCAGCTCGAGAACAGGATCTGCAACTAATGAAAAACTGTTTTTT.

This chain connects TRBV11-2 to TRBJ1-1; tentatively, D is TRBD1 (6 bases). V lost 1 base and J lost 1, with 13 bases in between. The CDR3 spans 16 residues. CDR1 is SGHAT, CDR2 FQNNGV, per germline. CDR3 coding DNA: TGTGCCAGCAGCTTAGGAGGCAGGGGTTGGAACACTGAAGCTTTCTTT. Translating gives CASSLGGRGWNTEAFF.

This chain uses TRBV12-5 with TRBJ2-1; 7 nucleotides match TRBD1. CDR3 size: 24 residues. The V gene end was trimmed by 3 bases and the J gene end by 4 bases; junction bases not matched to a gene: 33. Per the germline V gene, CDR1 is LGHNT and CDR2 is FRNRAP. The CDR3 DNA sequence: TGTGCTAGTGGTTTTTTTCGTTTAGAGGAACCCAGGGGGAGCGACCTACTACAATACAATGAGCAGTTCTTC. Amino acid sequence: CASGFFRLEEPRGSDLLQYNEQFF.

The chain is built from TRBV5-1 and TRBJ2-5, with D possibly being TRBD1 (5 bases). Germline-derived CDR1 and CDR2 are SGHRS and YFSETQ. Trimming cost V 0 bases and J 2 bases, with 11 bases left between them. There are 15 residues in the CDR3. The CDR3 DNA reads TGCGCCAGCAGCTTGGCCGACAGCTTACAAGAGACCCAGTACTTC. As protein: CASSLADSLQETQYF.

This sequence joins TRBV24-1 and TRBJ1-5; D is ambiguous. Germline CDR1 KGHDR, CDR2 SFDVKD. This CDR3 contains 13 residues. Trimming pared 10 bases from V and 1 base from J, leaving 10 bases between. The DNA for the CDR3 is TGTGCCACATCATCGGGGAGCAATCAGCCCCAGCATTTT. Amino acids: CATSSGSNQPQHF.

The genes are TRBV5-1 and TRBJ2-2, with 7 bases that match TRBD1. Germline V lookup: CDR1 SGHRS, CDR2 YFSETQ. CDR3 size: 16 residues. Trimming removed 1 base from V and 1 base from J; junction bases left unmatched: 4. The CDR3: CASSLFRTGNTGELFF. CDR3 in DNA: TGCGCCAGCAGCTTGTTCCGGACAGGGAACACCGGGGAGCTGTTTTTT.

The chain recombines TRBV7-8 with TRBJ1-4; no definite D call. CDR3 length equals 12 residues. Germline lookup yields CDR1 SGHVS and CDR2 FQNEAQ. The V end lost 3 bases, the J end lost 15 bases, and 14 bases lay between the germline ends. CDR3 in amino acids: CASSFGREGVFF. CDR3 nucleotides: TGTGCCAGCAGCTTTGGCCGGGAGGGAGTGTTTTTT.

The V call is TRBV4-1, the J call TRBJ1-2; D may be TRBD1 (6 bases). CDR3 length equals 14 residues. The V gene's germline CDR1 is MGHRA and CDR2 YSYEKL. Deletions cut 8 bases from V and 2 bases from J, with 15 bases between. The CDR3 DNA reads TGCGCCAGCGTACCGACAACAGGGAACTATGGCTACACCTTC. It yields the protein CASVPTTGNYGYTF.

The V and J genes are TRBV6-5 and TRBJ1-1; 9 bases agree with TRBD1. CDR1 is MNHEY and CDR2 is SVGAGI in the germline V gene. The CDR3 sequence is 14 residues long. V was clipped by 3 bases and J by 11 bases; unmatched bases: 10. In DNA form, the CDR3 reads TGTGCCAGCAGTTATAATGGAGGACAGGGGCCCGCTTTCTTT. It encodes CASSYNGGQGPAFF.